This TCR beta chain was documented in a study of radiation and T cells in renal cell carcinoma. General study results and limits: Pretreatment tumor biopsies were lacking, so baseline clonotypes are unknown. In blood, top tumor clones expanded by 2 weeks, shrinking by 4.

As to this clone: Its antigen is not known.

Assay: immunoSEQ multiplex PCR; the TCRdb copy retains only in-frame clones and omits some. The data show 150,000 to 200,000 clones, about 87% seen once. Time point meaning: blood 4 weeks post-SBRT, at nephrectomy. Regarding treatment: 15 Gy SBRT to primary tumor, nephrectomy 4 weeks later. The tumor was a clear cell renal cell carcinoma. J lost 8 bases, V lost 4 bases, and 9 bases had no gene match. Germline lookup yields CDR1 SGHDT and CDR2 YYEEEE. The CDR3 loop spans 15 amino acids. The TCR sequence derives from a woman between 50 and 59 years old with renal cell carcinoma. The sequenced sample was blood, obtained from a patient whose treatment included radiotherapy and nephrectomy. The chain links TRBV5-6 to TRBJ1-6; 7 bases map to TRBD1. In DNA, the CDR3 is TGTGCCAGCAGCCGGTCGCGACAGGGAGATTCACCCCTCCACTTT. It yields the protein CASSRSRQGDSPLHF.